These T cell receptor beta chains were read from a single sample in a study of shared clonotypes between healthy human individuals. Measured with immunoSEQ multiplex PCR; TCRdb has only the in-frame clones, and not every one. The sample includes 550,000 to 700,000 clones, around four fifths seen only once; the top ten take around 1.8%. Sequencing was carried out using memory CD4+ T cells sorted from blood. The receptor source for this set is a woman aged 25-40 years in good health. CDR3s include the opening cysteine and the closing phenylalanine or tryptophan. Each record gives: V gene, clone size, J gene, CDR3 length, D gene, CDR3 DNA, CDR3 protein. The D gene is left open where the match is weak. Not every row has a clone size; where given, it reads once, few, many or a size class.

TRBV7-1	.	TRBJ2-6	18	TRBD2	TGTGCCAGCAGCTTAGACCCACTAGCGGGAGCTGGGGCCAACGTCCTGACTTTC	CASSLDPLAGAGANVLTF
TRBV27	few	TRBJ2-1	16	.	TGTGCCAGCAGTCCCAACCAATTGCTCAATAACAATGAGCAGTTCTTC	CASSPNQLLNNNEQFF
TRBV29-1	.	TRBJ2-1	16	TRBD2	TGCAGCGTCGGCACCTTCCTTAGGCGGGAGAACAATGAGCAGTTCTTC	CSVGTFLRRENNEQFF
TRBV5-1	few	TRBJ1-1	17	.	TGCGCCAGCAGCTGGGATCCAAGTTTAGGGGGGAACACTGAAGCTTTCTTT	CASSWDPSLGGNTEAFF
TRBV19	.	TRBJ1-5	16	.	TGTGCCAGTAGTATGGGTGACGGCAGGTGGAATCAGCCCCAGCATTTT	CASSMGDGRWNQPQHF
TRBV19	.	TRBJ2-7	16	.	TGTGCCAGTAGTTTACGGACTCTCAAATGGGGGTACGAGCAGTACTTC	CASSLRTLKWGYEQYF
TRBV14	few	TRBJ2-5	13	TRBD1	TGTGCCAGCAGCAGCCGGGACAGCCAAGAGCAGTACTTC	CASSSRDSQEQYF
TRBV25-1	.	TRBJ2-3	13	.	TGTGCCAGCAGAAGGCAGATCACAGATACGCAGTATTTT	CASRRQITDTQYF
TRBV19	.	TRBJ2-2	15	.	TGTGCCAGTAGTCCATTTGGAAGGAACACCGGGGAGCTGTTTTTT	CASSPFGRNTGELFF
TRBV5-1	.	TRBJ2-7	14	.	TGCGCCAGCAGCTTTAGTTTATACTCCTACGAGCAGTACTTC	CASSFSLYSYEQYF
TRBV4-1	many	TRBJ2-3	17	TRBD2	TGCGCCAGCAGCCAGAGAGTAGCGGGATATGTCGCAGATACGCAGTATTTT	CASSQRVAGYVADTQYF
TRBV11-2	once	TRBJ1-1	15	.	TGTGCCAGCAGCTGGACTCTGGGACGTGGAGCTGAAGCTTTCTTT	CASSWTLGRGAEAFF
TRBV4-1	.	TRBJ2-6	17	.	TGCGCCAGCAGCCGTGGACAGTCCAGCTCTGGGGCCAACGTCCTGACTTTC	CASSRGQSSSGANVLTF
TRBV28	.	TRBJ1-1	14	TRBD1	TGTGCCAGCAGTACGGGACAGGGTGTATCTGAAGCTTTCTTT	CASSTGQGVSEAFF
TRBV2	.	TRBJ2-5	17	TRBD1	TGTGCCAGCAGTGACCAAGGACAGGTTGGGCCCCAAGAGACCCAGTACTTC	CASSDQGQVGPQETQYF
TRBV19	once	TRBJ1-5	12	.	TGTGCCAGTTCCCCTAGCAATCAGCCCCAGCATTTT	CASSPSNQPQHF
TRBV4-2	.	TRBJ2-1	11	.	TGTGCCAGCGGACAGGGAGGGGAGCAGTTCTTC	CASGQGGEQFF
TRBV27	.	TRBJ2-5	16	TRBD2	TGTGCCAGCAGGGGACTAGCGGGAGGGCCGAGGGGGACCCAGTACTTC	CASRGLAGGPRGTQYF
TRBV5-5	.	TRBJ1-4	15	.	TGTGCCAGCAGCCCGCCCACAGGGACTAATGAAAAACTGTTTTTT	CASSPPTGTNEKLFF
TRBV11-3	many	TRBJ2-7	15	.	TGTGCCAGCAGCTTAGGGGCAGGTAGCTCCTACGAGCAGTACTTC	CASSLGAGSSYEQYF
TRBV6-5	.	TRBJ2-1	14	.	TGTGCCAGCAGTTCCACTAGCAGCTACAATGAGCAGTTCTTC	CASSSTSSYNEQFF
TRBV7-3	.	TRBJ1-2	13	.	TGTGCCAGCAGCTTGGCAGCTAACTATGGCTACACCTTC	CASSLAANYGYTF
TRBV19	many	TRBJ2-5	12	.	TGTGCCAGTAGTAGACGACGGGAGACCCAGTACTTC	CASSRRRETQYF
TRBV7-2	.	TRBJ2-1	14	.	TGTGCCAGCAGCTTTGGGCAATCCTACAATGAGCAGTTCTTC	CASSFGQSYNEQFF
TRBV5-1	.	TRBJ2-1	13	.	TGCGCCAGCAGCTTGACCACCTTGGGTGAGCAGTTCTTC	CASSLTTLGEQFF
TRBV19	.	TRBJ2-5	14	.	TGTGCCAGTACAAAAGGGCACAACCAAGAGACCCAGTACTTC	CASTKGHNQETQYF
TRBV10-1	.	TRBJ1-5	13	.	TGCGCCAGCAGTGAGTCCGGGAGTCAGCCCCAGCATTTT	CASSESGSQPQHF
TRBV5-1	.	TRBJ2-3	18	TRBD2	TGCGCCAGCAGCTTGCCCGAAAGCGGGGTGATGGCTACAGATACGCAGTATTTT	CASSLPESGVMATDTQYF
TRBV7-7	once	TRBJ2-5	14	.	TGTGCCAGCAGCTTAAATCACGGCCAAGAGACCCAGTACTTC	CASSLNHGQETQYF